The 2 T cell receptor beta chains reported below all come from one sample, sequenced in a study of PD-L1 blockade in urothelial cancer. Here immunoSEQ multiplex PCR was the method, and the copy in TCRdb shows in-frame clones only, minus some. In the table there are approximately 120,000 clones, 86% of which are singletons. Time point described: peripheral blood 6 weeks after treatment start. Material: PBMCs, obtained around atezolizumab (anti-PD-L1) treatment. The origin of the receptors is a man aged 50-59 years with urothelial cancer.

The chain employs TRBV5-1 and TRBJ2-7; D is perhaps TRBD2 (5 bases). Germline V gene lookup returns CDR1 SGHRS and CDR2 YFSETQ. Trimming took 0 bases from V and 2 from J, leaving 15 bases between them. The CDR3 contains 16 residues. For the CDR3, the DNA is TGCGCCAGCAGCTTGGTCCCCCGTGGGAGACCCTACGAGCAGTACTTC. Its translation: CASSLVPRGRPYEQYF.

This sequence joins TRBV4-2 and TRBJ2-4; TRBD1 is a possible D gene (5 bases). CDR1 and CDR2 from the germline V gene are LGHNA and YNFKEQ. V lost 2 bases and J lost 5, with 13 bases in between. CDR3 length: 15 residues. The CDR3 spells CASSQPDRKENIQYF. The CDR3 bases are TGTGCCAGCAGCCAACCAGACAGAAAAGAAAACATTCAGTACTTC.